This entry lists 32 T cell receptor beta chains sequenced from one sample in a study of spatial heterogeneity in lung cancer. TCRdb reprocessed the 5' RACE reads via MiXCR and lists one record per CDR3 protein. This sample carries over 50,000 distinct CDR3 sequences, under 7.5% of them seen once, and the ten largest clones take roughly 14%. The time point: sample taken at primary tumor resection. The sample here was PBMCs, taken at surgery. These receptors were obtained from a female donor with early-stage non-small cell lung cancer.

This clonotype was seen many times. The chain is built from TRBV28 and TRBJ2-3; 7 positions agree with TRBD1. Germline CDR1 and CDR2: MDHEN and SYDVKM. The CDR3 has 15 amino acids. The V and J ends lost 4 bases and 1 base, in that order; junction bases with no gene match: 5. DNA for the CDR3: TGTGCCAGCAGTTGGCCCGGGACAGGCACAGATACGCAGTATTTT. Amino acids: CASSWPGTGTDTQYF.

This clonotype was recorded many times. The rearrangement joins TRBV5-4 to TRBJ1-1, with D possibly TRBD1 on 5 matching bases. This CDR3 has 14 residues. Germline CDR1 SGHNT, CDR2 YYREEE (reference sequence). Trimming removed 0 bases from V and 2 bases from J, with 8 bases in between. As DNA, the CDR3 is TGTGCCAGCAGCTTGGCGGGGGGAAACACTGAAGCTTTCTTT. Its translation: CASSLAGGNTEAFF.

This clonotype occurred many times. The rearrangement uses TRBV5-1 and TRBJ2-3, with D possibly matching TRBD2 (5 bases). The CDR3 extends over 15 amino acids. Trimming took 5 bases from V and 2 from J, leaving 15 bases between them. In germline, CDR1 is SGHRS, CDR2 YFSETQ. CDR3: CASSLEARITDTQYF. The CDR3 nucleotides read TGCGCCAGCAGTCTGGAGGCTAGGATCACAGATACGCAGTATTTT.

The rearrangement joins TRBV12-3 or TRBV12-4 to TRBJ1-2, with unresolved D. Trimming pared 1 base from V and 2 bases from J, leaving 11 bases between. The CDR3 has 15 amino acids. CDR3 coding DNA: TGTGCCAGCAGTTTAGGACCCGGCCGGAACTATGGCTACACCTTC. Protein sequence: CASSLGPGRNYGYTF.

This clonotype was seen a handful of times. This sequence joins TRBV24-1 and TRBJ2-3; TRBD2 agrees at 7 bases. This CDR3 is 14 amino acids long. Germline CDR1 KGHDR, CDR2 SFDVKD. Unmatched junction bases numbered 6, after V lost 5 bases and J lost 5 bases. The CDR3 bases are TGTGCCACCAGTGGGAGCGGGGATGGAGATACGCAGTATTTT. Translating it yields CATSGSGDGDTQYF.

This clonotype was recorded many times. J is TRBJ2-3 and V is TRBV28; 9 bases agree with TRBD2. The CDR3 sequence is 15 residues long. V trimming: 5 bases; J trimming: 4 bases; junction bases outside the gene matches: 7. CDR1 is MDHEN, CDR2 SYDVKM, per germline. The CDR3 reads CASSVFAGGADTQYF. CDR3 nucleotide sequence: TGTGCCAGCAGTGTCTTCGCGGGGGGGGCAGATACGCAGTATTTT.

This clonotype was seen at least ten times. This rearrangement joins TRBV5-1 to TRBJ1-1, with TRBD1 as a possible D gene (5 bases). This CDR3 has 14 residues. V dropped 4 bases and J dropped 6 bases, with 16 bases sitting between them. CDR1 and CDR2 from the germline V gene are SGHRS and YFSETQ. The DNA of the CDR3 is TGCGCCAGCAGCCCCGCGGGGGGGGAGGCTGAAGCTTTCTTT. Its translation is CASSPAGGEAEAFF. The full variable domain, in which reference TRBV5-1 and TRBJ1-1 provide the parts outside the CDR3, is KAGVTQTPRYLIKTRGQQVTLSCSPISGHRSVSWYQQTPGQGLQFLFEYFSETQRNKGNFPGRFSGRQFSNSRSEMNVSTLELGDSALYLCASSPAGGEAEAFFGQGTRLTVV.

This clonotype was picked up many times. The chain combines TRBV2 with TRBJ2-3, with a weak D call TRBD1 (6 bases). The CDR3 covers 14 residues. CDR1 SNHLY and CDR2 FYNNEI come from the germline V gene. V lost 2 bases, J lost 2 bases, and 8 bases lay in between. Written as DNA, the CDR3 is TGTGCCAGCAGTGAATCAGGGGCCACAGATACGCAGTATTTT. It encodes CASSESGATDTQYF.

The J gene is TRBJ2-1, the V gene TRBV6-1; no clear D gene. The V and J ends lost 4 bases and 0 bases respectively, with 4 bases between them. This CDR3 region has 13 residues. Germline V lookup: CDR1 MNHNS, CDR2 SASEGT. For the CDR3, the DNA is TGTGCCAGCAGTGCTTACTCCTACAATGAGCAGTTCTTC. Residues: CASSAYSYNEQFF.

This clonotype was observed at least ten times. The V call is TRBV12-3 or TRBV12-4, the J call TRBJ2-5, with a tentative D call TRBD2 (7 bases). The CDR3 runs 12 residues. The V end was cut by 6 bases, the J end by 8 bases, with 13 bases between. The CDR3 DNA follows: TGTGCCAGCAGGGGGGGGCTCGCAACCCAGTACTTC. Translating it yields CASRGGLATQYF.

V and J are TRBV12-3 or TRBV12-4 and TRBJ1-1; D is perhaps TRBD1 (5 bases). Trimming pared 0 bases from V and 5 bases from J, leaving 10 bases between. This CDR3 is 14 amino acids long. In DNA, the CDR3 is TGTGCCAGCAGTTTAGCCGTAGGGGTGACTGAAGCTTTCTTT. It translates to CASSLAVGVTEAFF.

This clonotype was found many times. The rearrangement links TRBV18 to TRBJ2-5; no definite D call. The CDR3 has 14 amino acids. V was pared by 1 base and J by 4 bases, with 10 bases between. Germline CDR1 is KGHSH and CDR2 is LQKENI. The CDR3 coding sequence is TGTGCCAGCTCACCACAGGGAACTGGAGAGACCCAGTACTTC. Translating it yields CASSPQGTGETQYF.

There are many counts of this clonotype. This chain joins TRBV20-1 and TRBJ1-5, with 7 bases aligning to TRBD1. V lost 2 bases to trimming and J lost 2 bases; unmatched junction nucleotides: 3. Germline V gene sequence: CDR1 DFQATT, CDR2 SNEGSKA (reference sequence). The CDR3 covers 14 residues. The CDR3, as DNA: TGCAGTGCTAGAAAAACAGGGGGCAATCAGCCCCAGCATTTT. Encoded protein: CSARKTGGNQPQHF.

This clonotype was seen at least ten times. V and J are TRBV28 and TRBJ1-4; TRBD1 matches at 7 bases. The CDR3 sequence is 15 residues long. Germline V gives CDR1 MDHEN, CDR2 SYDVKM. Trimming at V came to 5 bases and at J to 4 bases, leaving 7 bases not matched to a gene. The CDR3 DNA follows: TGTGCCAGCAGTGCTACCGGGACAGTTAATGAAAAACTGTTTTTT. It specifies CASSATGTVNEKLFF.

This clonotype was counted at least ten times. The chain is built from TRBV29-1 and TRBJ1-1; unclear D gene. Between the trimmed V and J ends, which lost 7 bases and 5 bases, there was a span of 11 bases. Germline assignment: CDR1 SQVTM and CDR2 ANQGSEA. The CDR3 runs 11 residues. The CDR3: CSGRLGTEAFF. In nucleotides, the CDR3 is TGCAGCGGAAGGCTGGGGACTGAAGCTTTCTTT.

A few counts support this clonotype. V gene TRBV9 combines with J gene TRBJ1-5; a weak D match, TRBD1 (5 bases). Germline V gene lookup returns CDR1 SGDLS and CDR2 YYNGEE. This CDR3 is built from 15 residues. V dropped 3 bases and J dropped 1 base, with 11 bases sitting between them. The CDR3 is CASSATGQSNQPQHF. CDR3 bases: TGTGCCAGCAGCGCTACCGGACAAAGCAATCAGCCCCAGCATTTT.

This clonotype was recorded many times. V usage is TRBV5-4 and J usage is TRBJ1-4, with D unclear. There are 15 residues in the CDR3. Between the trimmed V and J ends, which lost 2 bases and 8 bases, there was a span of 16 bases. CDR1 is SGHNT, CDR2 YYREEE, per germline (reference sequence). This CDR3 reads CASSLDEQHGEKLFF. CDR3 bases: TGTGCCAGCAGCTTAGATGAACAGCACGGAGAAAAACTGTTTTTT.

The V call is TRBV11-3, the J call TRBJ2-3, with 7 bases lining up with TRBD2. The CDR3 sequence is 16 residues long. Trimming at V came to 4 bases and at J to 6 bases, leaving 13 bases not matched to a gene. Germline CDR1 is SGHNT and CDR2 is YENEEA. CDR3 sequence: CASSSQSGLPSDTQYF. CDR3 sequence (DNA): TGTGCCAGCAGCTCTCAGTCGGGACTACCCTCGGATACGCAGTATTTT.

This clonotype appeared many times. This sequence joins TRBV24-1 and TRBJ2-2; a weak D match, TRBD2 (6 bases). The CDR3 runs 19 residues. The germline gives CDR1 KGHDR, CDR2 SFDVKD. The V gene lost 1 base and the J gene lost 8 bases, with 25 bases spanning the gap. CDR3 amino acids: CATSDFSASVFPFAGELFF. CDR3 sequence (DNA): TGTGCCACCAGTGATTTTTCGGCTAGCGTTTTCCCCTTCGCAGGGGAGCTGTTTTTT.

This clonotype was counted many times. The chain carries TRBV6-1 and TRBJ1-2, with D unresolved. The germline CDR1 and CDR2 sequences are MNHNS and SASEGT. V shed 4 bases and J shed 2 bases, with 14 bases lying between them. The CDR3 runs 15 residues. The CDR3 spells CASSARLISNYGYTF. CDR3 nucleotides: TGTGCCAGCAGTGCACGGTTAATATCGAACTATGGCTACACCTTC.

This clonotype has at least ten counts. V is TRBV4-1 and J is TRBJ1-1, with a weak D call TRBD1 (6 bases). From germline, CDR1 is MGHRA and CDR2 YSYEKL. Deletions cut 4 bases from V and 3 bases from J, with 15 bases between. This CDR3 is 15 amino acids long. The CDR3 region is CASSLSREGDTEAFF. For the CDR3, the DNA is TGCGCCAGCAGCCTATCCCGGGAGGGGGACACTGAAGCTTTCTTT.

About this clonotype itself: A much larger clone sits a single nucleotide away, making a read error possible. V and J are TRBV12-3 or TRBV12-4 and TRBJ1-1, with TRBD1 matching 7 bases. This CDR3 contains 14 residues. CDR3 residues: CASSLQGGVTAAFF. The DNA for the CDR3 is TGTGCCAGCAGTTTACAGGGGGGAGTAACTGCAGCTTTCTTT.

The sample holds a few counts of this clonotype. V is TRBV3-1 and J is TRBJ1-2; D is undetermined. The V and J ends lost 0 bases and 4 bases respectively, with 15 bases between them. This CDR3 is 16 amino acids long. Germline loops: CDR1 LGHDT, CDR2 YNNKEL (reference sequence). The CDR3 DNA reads TGTGCCAGCAGCCAAGATAGGCTGCTCCAGGCCTATGGCTACACCTTC. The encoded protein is CASSQDRLLQAYGYTF.

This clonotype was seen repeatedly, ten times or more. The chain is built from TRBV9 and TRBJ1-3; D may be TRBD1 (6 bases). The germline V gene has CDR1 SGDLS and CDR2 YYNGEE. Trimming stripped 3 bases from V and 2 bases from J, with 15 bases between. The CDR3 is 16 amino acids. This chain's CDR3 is CASSGQATSTGNTIYF. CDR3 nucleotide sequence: TGTGCCAGCAGCGGACAGGCAACCTCCACTGGAAACACCATATATTTT.

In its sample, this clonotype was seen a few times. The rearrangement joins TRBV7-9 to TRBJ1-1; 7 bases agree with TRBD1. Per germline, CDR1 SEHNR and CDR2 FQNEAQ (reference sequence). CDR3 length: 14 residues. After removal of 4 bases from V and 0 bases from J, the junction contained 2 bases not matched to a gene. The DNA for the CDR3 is TGTGCCAGCAGCTACGGGACAGTGAACACTGAAGCTTTCTTT. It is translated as CASSYGTVNTEAFF.

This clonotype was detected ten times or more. The CDR3 nucleotides read TGTGCCAGTAGTTTGAGCGGATACGAGCAGTACTTC. Protein sequence: CASSLSGYEQYF. The rearrangement joins TRBV19 to TRBJ2-7; D possibly corresponds to TRBD2 (5 bases). The CDR3 covers 12 residues. Germline V gene sequence: CDR1 LNHDA, CDR2 SQIVND (reference sequence). V lost 5 bases to trimming and J lost 4 bases, with 9 bases between them.

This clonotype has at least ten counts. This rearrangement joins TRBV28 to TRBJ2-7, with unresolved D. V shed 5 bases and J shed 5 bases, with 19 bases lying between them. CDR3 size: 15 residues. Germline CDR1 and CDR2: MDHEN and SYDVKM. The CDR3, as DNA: TGTGCCAGCAGTCCCCGCACTGGACGGACCGACGAGCAGTACTTC. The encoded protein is CASSPRTGRTDEQYF.

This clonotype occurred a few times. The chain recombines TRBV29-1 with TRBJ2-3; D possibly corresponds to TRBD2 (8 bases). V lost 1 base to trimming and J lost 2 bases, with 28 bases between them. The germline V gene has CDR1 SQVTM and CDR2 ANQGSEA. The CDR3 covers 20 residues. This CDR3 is CSVEGGQRRWRGDLTDTQYF. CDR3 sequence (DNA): TGCAGCGTTGAAGGGGGACAGCGCCGTTGGCGGGGGGACCTCACAGATACGCAGTATTTT.

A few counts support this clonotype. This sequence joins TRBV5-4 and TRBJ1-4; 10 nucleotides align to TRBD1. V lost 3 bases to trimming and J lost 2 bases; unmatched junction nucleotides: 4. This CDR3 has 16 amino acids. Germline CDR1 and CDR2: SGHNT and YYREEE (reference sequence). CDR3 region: CASSSDRGRTNEKLFF. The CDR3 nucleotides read TGTGCCAGCAGCTCGGACAGGGGGAGGACTAATGAAAAACTGTTTTTT.

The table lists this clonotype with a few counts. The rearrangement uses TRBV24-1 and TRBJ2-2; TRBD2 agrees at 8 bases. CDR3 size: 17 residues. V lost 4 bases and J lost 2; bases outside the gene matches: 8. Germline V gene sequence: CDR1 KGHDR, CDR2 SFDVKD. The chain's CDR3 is CATSESGGALNTGELFF. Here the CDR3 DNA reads TGTGCCACCAGTGAGAGCGGGGGAGCACTAAACACCGGGGAGCTGTTTTTT.

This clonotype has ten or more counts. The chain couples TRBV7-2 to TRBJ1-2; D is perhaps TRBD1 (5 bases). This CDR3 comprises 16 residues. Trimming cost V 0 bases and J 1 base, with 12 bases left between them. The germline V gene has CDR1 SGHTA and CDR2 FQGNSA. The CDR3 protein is CASSLAGTELNYGYTF. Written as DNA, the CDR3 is TGTGCCAGCAGCTTAGCCGGGACCGAACTTAACTATGGCTACACCTTC. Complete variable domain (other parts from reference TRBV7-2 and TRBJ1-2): GAGVSQSPSNKVTEKGKDVELRCDPISGHTALYWYRQSLGQGLEFLIYFQGNSAPDKSGLPSDRFSAERTGGSVSTLTIQRTQQEDSAVYLCASSLAGTELNYGYTFGSGTRLTVV.

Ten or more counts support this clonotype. The DNA for the CDR3 is TGTGCCAGCAGCCAGAGAGGGGGGGCAAGCGAAAAACTGTTTTTT. The encoded protein is CASSQRGGASEKLFF. The V call is TRBV12-3 or TRBV12-4, the J call TRBJ1-4; TRBD1 might be the D (6 bases). This CDR3 has 15 residues. Between the trimmed V and J ends, which lost 6 bases and 8 bases, there was a span of 19 bases.